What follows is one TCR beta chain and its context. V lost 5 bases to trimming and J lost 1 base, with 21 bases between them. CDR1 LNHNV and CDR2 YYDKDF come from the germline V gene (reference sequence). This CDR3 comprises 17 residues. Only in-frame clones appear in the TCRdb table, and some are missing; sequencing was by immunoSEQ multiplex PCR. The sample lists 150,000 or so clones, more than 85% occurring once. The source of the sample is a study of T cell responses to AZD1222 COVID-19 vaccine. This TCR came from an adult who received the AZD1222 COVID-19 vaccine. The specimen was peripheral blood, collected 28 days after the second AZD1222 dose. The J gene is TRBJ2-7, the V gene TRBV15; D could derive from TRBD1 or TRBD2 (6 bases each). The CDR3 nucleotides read TGTGCCACCAGCCGGCCTGCGGACAAGGGGGGTTCCTACGAGCAGTACTTC. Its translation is CATSRPADKGGSYEQYF.